This entry lists 31 T cell receptor beta chains sequenced from one sample in a study of beta chain features in type 1 diabetes. Study-wide results and caveats: Moderate but significant shortening of TCRB CDR3s was recorded in all four CD4+ subsets from Type 1 diabetes patients.

Antigens of these TCRs are unknown. Expressed TCRB transcripts were sequenced, since all the RNA that had been isolated was reverse transcribed. The assay was immunoSEQ multiplex PCR, and TCRdb's table has in-frame clones only and misses some. This sample has about 150,000 clones, with about 9.4% found just once. Sequencing was done on a sample of central memory CD4+ T cells from blood. These receptor sequences come from a man aged 30-40 years with type 1 diabetes.

This clone was found a few times. This CDR3 is CASSLFSGQGPFF. The CDR3 DNA follows: TGTGCCAGCAGCTTATTTTCTGGACAGGGTCCGTTCTTC. V is TRBV7-2 and J is TRBJ2-1; 8 positions agree with TRBD1. Germline V gives CDR1 SGHTA, CDR2 FQGNSA. Germline trimming cut 2 bases from V and 15 bases from J; bases unmatched to any gene: 9. The CDR3 has 13 residues.

The chain has TRBV11-2 and TRBJ1-1; possible D gene TRBD1, 5 bases. Germline V gene lookup returns CDR1 SGHAT and CDR2 FQNNGV. V dropped 4 bases and J dropped 4 bases, with 13 bases sitting between them. The CDR3 is 14 amino acids. The CDR3 coding sequence is TGTGCCAGCAGCTCCAACGGCGGGGGCACTGAAGCTTTCTTT. It translates to CASSSNGGGTEAFF.

The chain couples TRBV11-2 to TRBJ2-5, with 7 bases matching TRBD1. CDR3 size: 13 residues. The V segment lost 6 bases and the J segment 5 bases; nucleotides outside the gene matches: 6. The germline V gene encodes CDR1 SGHAT and CDR2 FQNNGV. The DNA for the CDR3 is TGTGCCAGCAGTTCTGACAGGGCGGAGACCCAGTACTTC. Its protein is CASSSDRAETQYF. The full variable domain, with the rest looked up from reference TRBV11-2 and TRBJ2-5, is EAGVAQSPRYKIIEKRQSVAFWCNPISGHATLYWYQQILGQGPKLLIQFQNNGVVDDSQLPKDRFSAERLKGVDSTLKIQPAKLEDSAVYLCASSSDRAETQYFGPGTRLLVL.

V usage is TRBV7-2 and J usage is TRBJ2-5, with D possibly being TRBD2 (6 bases). V was pared by 2 bases and J by 8 bases, with 12 bases between. CDR1 is SGHTA, CDR2 FQGNSA, per germline. The CDR3 totals 13 residues. DNA for the CDR3: TGTGCCAGCAGCTTACAGGTGGGGGGTACCCAGTACTTC. As protein: CASSLQVGGTQYF.

The chain joins TRBV5-1 to TRBJ2-5; TRBD2 matches at 11 bases. CDR1 SGHRS and CDR2 YFSETQ come from the germline V gene. V lost 3 bases, J lost 2 bases, and 9 bases stayed unmatched. This CDR3 is 17 amino acids long. The CDR3 DNA reads TGCGCCAGCAGCTCGGGACTAGCGGTGCTGTCACAAGAGACCCAGTACTTC. The encoded protein is CASSSGLAVLSQETQYF.

This clone has a handful of counts. The chain uses TRBV7-2 and TRBJ2-7; 7 nucleotides line up with TRBD2. Per germline, CDR1 SGHTA and CDR2 FQGNSA. V lost 5 bases to trimming and J lost 6 bases; unmatched junction nucleotides: 10. This CDR3 is built from 14 residues. The CDR3: CASSPSGSEIEQYF. CDR3 sequence (DNA): TGTGCCAGCAGCCCTAGCGGATCAGAAATCGAGCAGTACTTC.

This rearrangement joins TRBV30 to TRBJ1-5; D possibly corresponds to TRBD1 (5 bases). The CDR3 spans 13 residues. Germline V gene data show CDR1 as GTSNPN and CDR2 as SVGIG (reference sequence). V was pared by 2 bases and J by 1 base, with 6 bases between. The CDR3 DNA is TGTGCCTGGAGTCGGGGGAGCAATCAGCCCCAGCATTTT. This codes for CAWSRGSNQPQHF.

The CDR3 nucleotides are TGTGCCAGCAGTCAGACAGGGTTGGGTGAGCAGTTCTTC. Protein product: CASSQTGLGEQFF. The V gene is TRBV6-5, the J gene TRBJ2-1, with TRBD1 matching over 7 bases. Germline CDR1 and CDR2: MNHEY and SVGAGI. CDR3 length equals 13 residues. The V gene end was trimmed by 5 bases and the J gene end by 9 bases; junction bases not matched to a gene: 7.

The chain combines TRBV25-1 with TRBJ2-3; 7 bases match TRBD2. CDR1 and CDR2 from the germline V gene are MGHDK and SYGVNS. The CDR3 runs to 15 residues. The V segment lost 5 bases and the J segment 0 bases; nucleotides outside the gene matches: 5. Here the CDR3 DNA reads TGTGCCAGCAGTCCTAGCGGACTTAGCACAGATACGCAGTATTTT. Its translation is CASSPSGLSTDTQYF. The complete variable domain, with remaining parts taken from reference TRBV25-1 and TRBJ2-3, reads EADIYQTPRYLVIGTGKKITLECSQTMGHDKMYWYQQDPGMELHLIHYSYGVNSTEKGDLSSESTVSRIRTEHFPLTLESARPSHTSQYLCASSPSGLSTDTQYFGPGTRLTVL.

The V and J genes are TRBV19 and TRBJ2-1; possibly TRBD2 for D (5 bases). V was trimmed by 4 bases and J by 0 bases, leaving 13 bases between them. The CDR3 runs to 16 residues. Germline-derived CDR1 and CDR2 are LNHDA and SQIVND (reference sequence). CDR3 protein: CASSRGSRSSYNEQFF. CDR3 sequence (DNA): TGTGCCAGTAGTAGAGGGAGTCGGAGCTCCTACAATGAGCAGTTCTTC.

This clone was counted only a few times. The chain links TRBV28 to TRBJ2-6; D not resolved. Germline V gene lookup returns CDR1 MDHEN and CDR2 SYDVKM. Deletions cut 7 bases from V and 0 bases from J, with 19 bases between. The length of the CDR3 is 18 residues. The CDR3 sequence is CASTPSGLGSSGANVLTF. CDR3 DNA sequence: TGTGCCAGCACACCCTCGGGTTTGGGTAGCTCTGGGGCCAACGTCCTGACTTTC.

This clone was recorded a few times. The J gene is TRBJ2-2, the V gene TRBV7-3, with no clear D. CDR3 length: 13 amino acids. V shed 4 bases and J shed 5 bases, with 8 bases lying between them. CDR1 SGHTA and CDR2 FQGTGA come from the germline V gene. The CDR3 loop reads CASSSTRTGELFF. In DNA form, the CDR3 reads TGTGCCAGCAGCTCGACTCGAACCGGGGAGCTGTTTTTT.

The chain employs TRBV5-1 and TRBJ2-7; D gene unclear. The CDR3 is 13 residues long. CDR1 is SGHRS, CDR2 YFSETQ, per germline. Trimming took off 2 bases at V and 3 bases at J, with 9 bases between the two ends. The CDR3 is CASSLNVDYEQYF. CDR3 nucleotides: TGCGCCAGCAGCTTAAACGTAGACTACGAGCAGTACTTC.

This chain connects TRBV6-6 to TRBJ2-4, with 10 bases fitting TRBD1. The J segment lost 5 bases and the V segment lost 5 bases, leaving 6 bases of the junction unmatched. The CDR3 contains 15 residues. The germline V gene encodes CDR1 MNHNY and CDR2 SVGAGI (reference sequence). CDR3 in DNA: TGTGCCAGCAGTCCACGGGGGACAGGGGAAAACATTCAGTACTTC. This translates into CASSPRGTGENIQYF.

The rearrangement links TRBV14 to TRBJ1-1, with 10 nucleotides matching TRBD1. With 7 bases clipped from V and 11 bases from J, the junction kept 10 bases outside the gene matches. CDR3 length: 13 residues. The germline CDR1 and CDR2 sequences are SGHDN and FVKESK. The CDR3 loop reads CASNLGTGDTAFF. Here the CDR3 DNA reads TGTGCCAGCAACCTCGGGACAGGGGATACGGCTTTCTTT.

V gene TRBV14 combines with J gene TRBJ2-7; TRBD1 agrees at 7 bases. Per germline, CDR1 SGHDN and CDR2 FVKESK. The CDR3 runs to 14 residues. V shed 1 base and J 5 bases; nucleotides not matched to a gene: 5. In DNA form, the CDR3 reads TGTGCCAGCAGCCAAGTAGGACAGGTACACGAGCAGTACTTC. Translation gives CASSQVGQVHEQYF. Complete variable domain (other parts from reference TRBV14 and TRBJ2-7): EAGVTQFPSHSVIEKGQTVTLRCDPISGHDNLYWYRRVMGKEIKFLLHFVKESKQDESGMPNNRFLAERTGGTYSTLKVQPAELEDSGVYFCASSQVGQVHEQYFGPGTRLTVT.

The chain links TRBV6-1 to TRBJ2-5; a weak D match, TRBD2 (5 bases). This CDR3 is 12 amino acids long. The germline V and J ends were trimmed by 7 bases and 0 bases, with 6 bases remaining between them. CDR1 MNHNS and CDR2 SASEGT come from the germline V gene. The CDR3 coding sequence is TGTGCCAGCACCGGGAACCAAGAGACCCAGTACTTC. Protein product: CASTGNQETQYF.

In its sample, this clone was seen a few times. The chain uses TRBV10-3 and TRBJ2-7; TRBD2 agrees at 7 bases. From germline, CDR1 is ENHRY and CDR2 SYGVKD. Germline trimming cut 4 bases from V and 5 bases from J; bases unmatched to any gene: 8. CDR3 length: 14 amino acids. CDR3 sequence (DNA): TGTGCCATCAGTGGGACTAGTCGGCCCAACGAGCAGTACTTC. This sequence encodes CAISGTSRPNEQYF.

This clone was found a few times. V gene TRBV5-6 combines with J gene TRBJ1-1, with 7 bases aligning to TRBD1. Germline CDR1 is SGHDT and CDR2 is YYEEEE. CDR3 length equals 14 residues. V shed 4 bases and J 0 bases; nucleotides not matched to a gene: 3. The CDR3 sequence is CASSAGQVNTEAFF. The CDR3 DNA reads as TGTGCCAGCAGCGCTGGACAGGTGAACACTGAAGCTTTCTTT.

The chain couples TRBV27 to TRBJ2-7, with TRBD1 matching 9 bases. V shed 6 bases, J shed 2 bases, and the junction held 11 bases outside the gene matches. The CDR3 consists of 16 residues. From germline, CDR1 is MNHEY and CDR2 SMNVEV (reference sequence). As DNA, the CDR3 is TGTGCCAGCAGGAAATCGGGACAGGGAATAGCCTACGAGCAGTACTTC. It specifies CASRKSGQGIAYEQYF.

The chain joins TRBV6-5 to TRBJ2-5, with 9 nucleotides matching TRBD2. The CDR3 is 16 amino acids. CDR1 is MNHEY and CDR2 is SVGAGI in the germline V gene. V was pared by 4 bases and J by 1 base, with 7 bases of the junction left unmatched. The CDR3 sequence: CASSFWLAGPQETQYF. The CDR3 nucleotides are TGTGCCAGCAGTTTTTGGCTAGCGGGACCCCAAGAGACCCAGTACTTC.

Here the CDR3 DNA reads TGCGCCAGCAGAAGGGGTCCCGTCAACACCGGGGAGCTGTTTTTT. It encodes CASRRGPVNTGELFF. The rearrangement links TRBV5-1 to TRBJ2-2; possible D gene TRBD1, 5 bases. The V end was cut by 5 bases, the J end by 2 bases, with 13 bases between. In germline, CDR1 is SGHRS, CDR2 YFSETQ. The CDR3 is 15 residues long. The whole variable domain, remainder taken from reference TRBV5-1 and TRBJ2-2, is KAGVTQTPRYLIKTRGQQVTLSCSPISGHRSVSWYQQTPGQGLQFLFEYFSETQRNKGNFPGRFSGRQFSNSRSEMNVSTLELGDSALYLCASRRGPVNTGELFFGEGSRLTVL.

The chain employs TRBV6-1 and TRBJ1-2; TRBD1 is a possible D gene (5 bases). V lost 8 bases to trimming and J lost 9 bases, with 16 bases between them. The CDR3 loop spans 12 amino acids. The germline V gene has CDR1 MNHNS and CDR2 SASEGT. The DNA of the CDR3 is TGTGCCAGCTTCCTGGAAGGGGCTCGCTACACCTTC. Translating gives CASFLEGARYTF.

This clone turned up a few times. The chain joins TRBV2 to TRBJ2-1, with 7 bases fitting TRBD1. This CDR3 is built from 13 residues. V shed 5 bases, J shed 6 bases, and the junction held 4 bases outside the gene matches. Germline V lookup: CDR1 SNHLY, CDR2 FYNNEI. The CDR3 sequence is CASSRQGINEQFF. CDR3 DNA sequence: TGTGCCAGCAGTCGACAGGGTATCAATGAGCAGTTCTTC.

This chain joins TRBV7-2 and TRBJ1-1; 7 nucleotides line up with TRBD1. Germline V gene lookup returns CDR1 SGHTA and CDR2 FQGNSA. The V and J ends lost 5 bases and 5 bases, in that order; junction bases with no gene match: 11. The CDR3 is 15 residues long. CDR3 sequence: CASSRRQGRGTEAFF. CDR3 DNA: TGTGCCAGCAGCCGACGACAGGGCCGGGGAACTGAAGCTTTCTTT.

There are a few counts of this clone. The gene calls are TRBV6-1 and TRBJ2-5; 9 bases map to TRBD2. The V gene end was trimmed by 6 bases and the J gene end by 4 bases; junction bases not matched to a gene: 6. CDR1 is MNHNS, CDR2 SASEGT, per germline. The CDR3 is made up of 14 amino acids. The CDR3 loop is CASRVTSGLETQYF. CDR3 nucleotides: TGTGCCAGCAGGGTAACTAGCGGGCTAGAGACCCAGTACTTC.

There are a few counts of this clone. V is TRBV7-9 and J is TRBJ2-5; D gene uncertain. V was trimmed by 2 bases and J by 5 bases, leaving 6 bases between them. CDR1 is SEHNR, CDR2 FQNEAQ, per germline (reference sequence). This CDR3 contains 12 residues. DNA for the CDR3: TGTGCCAGCAGCTTATACTGGGAGACCCAGTACTTC. Amino acid sequence: CASSLYWETQYF.

This clone was observed a few times. V usage is TRBV7-3 and J usage is TRBJ2-2; the D gene is possibly TRBD2 (6 bases). Trimming cost V 2 bases and J 2 bases, with 15 bases left between them. The CDR3 is 17 amino acids. Germline values: CDR1 SGHTA, CDR2 FQGTGA. CDR3 bases: TGTGCCAGCAGCTTATCCTTAGCGGAGGGAAACACCGGGGAGCTGTTTTTT. This sequence encodes CASSLSLAEGNTGELFF.

In its sample, this clone was seen a few times. The chain couples TRBV5-1 to TRBJ1-1; 8 positions match TRBD1. The ends lost 2 bases at V and 4 bases at J; junction bases unmatched: 10. This CDR3 comprises 16 residues. Germline V gives CDR1 SGHRS, CDR2 YFSETQ. The CDR3 sequence: CASSFRGTGGGTEAFF. As DNA, the CDR3 is TGCGCCAGCAGCTTCCGAGGAACAGGGGGAGGCACTGAAGCTTTCTTT. Full variable domain (outside the CDR3, taken from reference TRBV5-1 and TRBJ1-1): KAGVTQTPRYLIKTRGQQVTLSCSPISGHRSVSWYQQTPGQGLQFLFEYFSETQRNKGNFPGRFSGRQFSNSRSEMNVSTLELGDSALYLCASSFRGTGGGTEAFFGQGTRLTVV.

The chain joins TRBV2 to TRBJ1-2; maybe TRBD1 (5 bases). Trimming took off 0 bases at V and 8 bases at J, with 10 bases between the two ends. Germline V gives CDR1 SNHLY, CDR2 FYNNEI. The CDR3 length is 13 residues. CDR3 DNA sequence: TGTGCCAGCAGTGAAGCGGCAGGGTTCGGCTACACCTTC. It is translated as CASSEAAGFGYTF.

The gene calls are TRBV19 and TRBJ1-2, with D possibly being TRBD1 (5 bases). The CDR3 is 15 amino acids. CDR1 is LNHDA, CDR2 SQIVND, per germline (reference sequence). Trimming left V 7 bases short and J 3 bases short, with 18 bases between. CDR3 residues: CASTPRGPRDYGYTF. Here the CDR3 DNA reads TGTGCCAGTACCCCGAGAGGACCCAGGGACTATGGCTACACCTTC.